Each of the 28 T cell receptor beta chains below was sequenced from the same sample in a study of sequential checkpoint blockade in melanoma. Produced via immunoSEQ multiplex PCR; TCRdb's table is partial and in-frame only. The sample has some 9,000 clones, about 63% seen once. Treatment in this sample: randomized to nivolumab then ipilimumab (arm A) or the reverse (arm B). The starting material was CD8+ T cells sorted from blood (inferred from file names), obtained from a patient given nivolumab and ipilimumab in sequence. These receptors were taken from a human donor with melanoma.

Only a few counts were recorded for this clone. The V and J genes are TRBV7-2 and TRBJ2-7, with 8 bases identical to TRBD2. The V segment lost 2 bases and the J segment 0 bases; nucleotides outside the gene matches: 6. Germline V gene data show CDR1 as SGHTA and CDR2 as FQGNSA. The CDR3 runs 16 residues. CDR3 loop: CASSLSGSGASYEQYF. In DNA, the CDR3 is TGTGCCAGCAGCTTATCCGGTAGCGGGGCCTCCTACGAGCAGTACTTC. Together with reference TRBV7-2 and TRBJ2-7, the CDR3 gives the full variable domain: GAGVSQSPSNKVTEKGKDVELRCDPISGHTALYWYRQSLGQGLEFLIYFQGNSAPDKSGLPSDRFSAERTGGSVSTLTIQRTQQEDSAVYLCASSLSGSGASYEQYFGPGTRLTVT.

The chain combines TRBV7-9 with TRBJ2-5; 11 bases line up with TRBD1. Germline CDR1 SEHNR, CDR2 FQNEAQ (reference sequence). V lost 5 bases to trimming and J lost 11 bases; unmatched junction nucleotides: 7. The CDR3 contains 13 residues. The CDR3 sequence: CASSGQGAGEQYF. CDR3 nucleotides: TGTGCCAGCAGCGGACAGGGGGCGGGGGAGCAGTACTTC.

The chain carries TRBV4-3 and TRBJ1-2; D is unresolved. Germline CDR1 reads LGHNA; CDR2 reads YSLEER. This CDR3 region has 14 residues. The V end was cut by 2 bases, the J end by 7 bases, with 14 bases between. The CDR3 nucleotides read TGCGCCAGCAGCCAACCCGGAGCCAGAGGTGGCTACACCTTC. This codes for CASSQPGARGGYTF.

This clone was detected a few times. CDR3 coding DNA: TGTGCCAGCAGCCCTGGACTAGAGGGCGAGCAGTACTTC. Encoded protein: CASSPGLEGEQYF. The J gene is TRBJ2-7, the V gene TRBV28; 7 bases map to TRBD2. CDR1 and CDR2 from the germline V gene are MDHEN and SYDVKM. The CDR3 has 13 amino acids. V lost 6 bases, J lost 6 bases, and 8 bases stayed unmatched.

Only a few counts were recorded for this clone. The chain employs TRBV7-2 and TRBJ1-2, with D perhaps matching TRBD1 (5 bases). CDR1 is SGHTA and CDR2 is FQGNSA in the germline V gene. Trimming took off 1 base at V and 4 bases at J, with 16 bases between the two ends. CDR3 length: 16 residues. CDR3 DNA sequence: TGTGCCAGCAGCTTAGAGGGAGGGGCCCCCAGCTATGGCTACACCTTC. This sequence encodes CASSLEGGAPSYGYTF.

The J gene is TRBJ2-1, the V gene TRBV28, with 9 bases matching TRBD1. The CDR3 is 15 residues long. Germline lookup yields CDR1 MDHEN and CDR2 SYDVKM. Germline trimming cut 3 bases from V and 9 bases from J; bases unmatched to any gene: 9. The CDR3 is CASSFAGTGYLEQFF. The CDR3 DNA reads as TGTGCCAGCAGTTTCGCCGGGACAGGGTATCTTGAGCAGTTCTTC.

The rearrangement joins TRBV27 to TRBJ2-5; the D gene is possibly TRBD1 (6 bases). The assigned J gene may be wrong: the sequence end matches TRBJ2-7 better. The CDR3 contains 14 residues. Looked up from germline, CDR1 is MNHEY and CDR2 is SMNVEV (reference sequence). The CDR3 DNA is TGTGCCAGCAGTTCGCGCTCGGACAGCTACGAGCAGTACTTC. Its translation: CASSSRSDSYEQYF.

This chain's CDR3 is CAISDNRRAEQYF. The CDR3 DNA is TGTGCCATCAGTGATAACCGGAGGGCCGAGCAGTACTTC. The chain uses TRBV10-3 and TRBJ2-5, with TRBD2 as a possible D gene (6 bases). The DNA matches TRBJ2-7 better at its end, which makes the J call doubtful. This CDR3 region has 13 residues. Germline V CDR1 and CDR2: ENHRY, SYGVKD.

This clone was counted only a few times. CDR3: CASSEVIQGVYEQYF. DNA for the CDR3: TGTGCCAGCAGTGAAGTGATACAGGGGGTGTACGAGCAGTACTTC. This sequence joins TRBV6-1 and TRBJ2-7; 8 nucleotides line up with TRBD1. Germline V lookup: CDR1 MNHNS, CDR2 SASEGT. V dropped 1 base and J dropped 4; count of bases not matched to a gene: 6. CDR3 size: 15 residues.

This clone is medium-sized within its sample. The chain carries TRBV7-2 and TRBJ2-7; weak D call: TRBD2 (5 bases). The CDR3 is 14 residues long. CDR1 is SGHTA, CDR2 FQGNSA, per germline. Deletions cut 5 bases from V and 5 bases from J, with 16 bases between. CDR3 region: CASSLDGVLDEQYF. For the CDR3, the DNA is TGTGCCAGCAGCCTAGACGGGGTTTTGGACGAGCAGTACTTC.

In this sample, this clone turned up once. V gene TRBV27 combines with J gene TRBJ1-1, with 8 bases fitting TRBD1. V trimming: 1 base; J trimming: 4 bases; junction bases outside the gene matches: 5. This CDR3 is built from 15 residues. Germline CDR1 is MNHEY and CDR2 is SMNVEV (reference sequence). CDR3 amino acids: CASSLWGTGRTEAFF. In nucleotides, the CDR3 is TGTGCCAGCAGTTTATGGGGGACAGGTCGCACTGAAGCTTTCTTT.

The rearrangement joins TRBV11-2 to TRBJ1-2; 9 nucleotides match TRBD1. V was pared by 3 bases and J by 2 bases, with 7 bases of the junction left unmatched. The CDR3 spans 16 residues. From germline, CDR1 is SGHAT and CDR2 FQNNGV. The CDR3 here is CASSFGQGRLNYGYTF. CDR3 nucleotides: TGTGCCAGCAGCTTTGGACAGGGGCGATTGAACTATGGCTACACCTTC.

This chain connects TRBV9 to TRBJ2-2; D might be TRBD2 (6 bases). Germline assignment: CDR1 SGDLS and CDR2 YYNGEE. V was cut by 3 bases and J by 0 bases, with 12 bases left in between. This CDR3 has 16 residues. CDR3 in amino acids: CASSARDFANTGELFF. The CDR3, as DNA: TGTGCCAGCAGCGCAAGGGACTTCGCGAACACCGGGGAGCTGTTTTTT.

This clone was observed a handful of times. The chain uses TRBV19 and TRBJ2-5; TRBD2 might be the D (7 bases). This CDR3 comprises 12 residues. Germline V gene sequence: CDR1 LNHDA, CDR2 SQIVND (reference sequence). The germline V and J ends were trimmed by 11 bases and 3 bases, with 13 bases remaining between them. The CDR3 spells CAPGGQKETQYF. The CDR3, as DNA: TGTGCCCCCGGGGGGCAGAAAGAGACCCAGTACTTC. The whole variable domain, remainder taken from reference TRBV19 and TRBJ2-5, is DGGITQSPKYLFRKEGQNVTLSCEQNLNHDAMYWYRQDPGQGLRLIYYSQIVNDFQKGDIAEGYSVSREKKESFPLTVTSAQKNPTAFYLCAPGGQKETQYFGPGTRLLVL.

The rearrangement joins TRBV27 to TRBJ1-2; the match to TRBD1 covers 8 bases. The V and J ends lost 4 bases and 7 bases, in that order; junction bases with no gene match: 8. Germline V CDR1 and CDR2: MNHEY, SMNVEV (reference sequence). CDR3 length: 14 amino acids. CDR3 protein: CASSSPGGAGGYTF. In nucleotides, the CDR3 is TGTGCCAGCAGTTCCCCAGGGGGCGCAGGTGGCTACACCTTC.

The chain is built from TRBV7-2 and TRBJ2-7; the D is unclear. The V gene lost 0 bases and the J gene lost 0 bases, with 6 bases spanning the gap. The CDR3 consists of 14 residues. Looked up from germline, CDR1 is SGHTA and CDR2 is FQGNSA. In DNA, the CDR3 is TGTGCCAGCAGCTTAGCAGCAACCTCCTACGAGCAGTACTTC. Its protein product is CASSLAATSYEQYF.

DNA for the CDR3: TGTGCCAGTAGTACCCTGACTAGCGGGGCACAAGAGACCCAGTACTTC. It codes for CASSTLTSGAQETQYF. The chain recombines TRBV19 with TRBJ2-5, with TRBD2 matching over 11 bases. The germline gives CDR1 LNHDA, CDR2 SQIVND (reference sequence). V lost 4 bases and J lost 2; bases outside the gene matches: 6. This CDR3 has 16 residues.

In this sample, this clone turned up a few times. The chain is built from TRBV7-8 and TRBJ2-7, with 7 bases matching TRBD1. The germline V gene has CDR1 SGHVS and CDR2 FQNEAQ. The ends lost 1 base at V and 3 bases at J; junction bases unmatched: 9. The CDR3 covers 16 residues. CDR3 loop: CASSLEASTGFYEQYF. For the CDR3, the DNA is TGTGCCAGCAGCTTAGAAGCGTCGACAGGGTTCTACGAGCAGTACTTC. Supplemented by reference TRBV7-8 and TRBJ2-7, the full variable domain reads GAGVSQSPRYKVAKRGQDVALRCDPISGHVSLFWYQQALGQGPEFLTYFQNEAQLDKSGLPSDRFFAERPEGSVSTLKIQRTQQEDSAVYLCASSLEASTGFYEQYFGPGTRLTVT.

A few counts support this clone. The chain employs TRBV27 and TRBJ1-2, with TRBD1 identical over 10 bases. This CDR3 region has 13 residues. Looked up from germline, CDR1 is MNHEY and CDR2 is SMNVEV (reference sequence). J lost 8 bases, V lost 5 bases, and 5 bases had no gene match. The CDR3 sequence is CASSRQGARGYTF. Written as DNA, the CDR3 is TGTGCCAGCAGTCGACAGGGGGCGCGCGGCTACACCTTC.

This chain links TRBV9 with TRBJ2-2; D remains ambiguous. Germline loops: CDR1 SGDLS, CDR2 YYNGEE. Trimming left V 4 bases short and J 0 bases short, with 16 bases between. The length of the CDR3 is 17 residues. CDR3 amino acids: CASSQRVKFANTGELFF. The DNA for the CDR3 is TGTGCCAGCAGCCAACGAGTCAAGTTCGCGAACACCGGGGAGCTGTTTTTT.

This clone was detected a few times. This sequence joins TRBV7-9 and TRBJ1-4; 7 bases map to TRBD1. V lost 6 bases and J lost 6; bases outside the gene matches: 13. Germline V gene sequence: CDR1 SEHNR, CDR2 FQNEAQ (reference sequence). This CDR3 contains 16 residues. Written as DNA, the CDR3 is TGTGCCAGCAGGGGGGCGAGCGACAGGGTGGATGAAAAACTGTTTTTT. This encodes CASRGASDRVDEKLFF. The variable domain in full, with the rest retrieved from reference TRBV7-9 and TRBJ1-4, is DTGVSQNPRHKITKRGQNVTFRCDPISEHNRLYWYRQTLGQGPEFLTYFQNEAQLEKSRLLSDRFSAERPKGSFSTLEIQRTEQGDSAMYLCASRGASDRVDEKLFFGSGTQLSVL.

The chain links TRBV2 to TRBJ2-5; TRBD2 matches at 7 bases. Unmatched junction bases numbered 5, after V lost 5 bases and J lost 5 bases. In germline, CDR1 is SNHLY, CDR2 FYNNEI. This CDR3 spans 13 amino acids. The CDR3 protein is CASSLAGGETQYF. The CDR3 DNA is TGTGCCAGCAGTTTAGCCGGGGGGGAGACCCAGTACTTC.

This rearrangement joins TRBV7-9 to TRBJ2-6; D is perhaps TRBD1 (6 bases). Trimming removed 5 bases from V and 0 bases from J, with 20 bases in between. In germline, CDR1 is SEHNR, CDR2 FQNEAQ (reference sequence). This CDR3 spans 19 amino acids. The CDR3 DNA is TGTGCCAGCAGCCCCCCTCCGGGACACGGCACCTCTGGGGCCAACGTCCTGACTTTC. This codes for CASSPPPGHGTSGANVLTF.

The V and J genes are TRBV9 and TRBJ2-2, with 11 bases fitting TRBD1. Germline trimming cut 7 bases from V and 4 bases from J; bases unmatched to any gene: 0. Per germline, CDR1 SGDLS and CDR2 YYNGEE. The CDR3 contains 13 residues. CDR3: CASGTGGTGELFF. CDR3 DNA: TGTGCCAGCGGGACAGGGGGCACCGGGGAGCTGTTTTTT.

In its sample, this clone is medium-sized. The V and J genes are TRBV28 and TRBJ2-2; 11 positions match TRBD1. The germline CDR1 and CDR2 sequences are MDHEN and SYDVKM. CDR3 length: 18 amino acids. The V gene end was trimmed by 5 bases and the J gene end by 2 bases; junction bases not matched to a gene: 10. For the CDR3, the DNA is TGTGCCAGCAGTCCTCTCGGACAGGGGGCCCTTAACACCGGGGAGCTGTTTTTT. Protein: CASSPLGQGALNTGELFF.

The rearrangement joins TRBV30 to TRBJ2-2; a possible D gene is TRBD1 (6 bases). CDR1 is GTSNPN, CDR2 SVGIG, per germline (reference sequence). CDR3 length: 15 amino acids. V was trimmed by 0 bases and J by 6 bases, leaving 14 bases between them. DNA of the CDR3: TGTGCCTGGAGTGTACAGGGTAGAGAGGCCGGGGAGCTGTTTTTT. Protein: CAWSVQGREAGELFF.

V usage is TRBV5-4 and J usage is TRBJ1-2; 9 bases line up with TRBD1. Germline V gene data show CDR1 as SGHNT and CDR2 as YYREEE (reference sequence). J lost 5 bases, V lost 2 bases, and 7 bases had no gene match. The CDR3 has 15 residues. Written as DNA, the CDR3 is TGTGCCAGCAGCTTACCGGGACAGGGAGTATATGGCTACACCTTC. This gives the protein CASSLPGQGVYGYTF.

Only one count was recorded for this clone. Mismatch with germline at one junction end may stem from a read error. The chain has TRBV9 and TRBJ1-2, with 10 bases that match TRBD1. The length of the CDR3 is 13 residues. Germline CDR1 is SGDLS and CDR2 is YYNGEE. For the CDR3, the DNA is TGTGCCAGCAGCGCCCCGACAGGGGGCGCGCCCTCCTTC. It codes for CASSAPTGGAPSF. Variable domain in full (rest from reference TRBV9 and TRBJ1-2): DSGVTQTPKHLITATGQRVTLRCSPRSGDLSVYWYQQSLDQGLQFLIQYYNGEERAKGNILERFSAQQFPDLHSELNLSSLELGDSALYFCASSAPTGGAPSFGSGTRLTVV.